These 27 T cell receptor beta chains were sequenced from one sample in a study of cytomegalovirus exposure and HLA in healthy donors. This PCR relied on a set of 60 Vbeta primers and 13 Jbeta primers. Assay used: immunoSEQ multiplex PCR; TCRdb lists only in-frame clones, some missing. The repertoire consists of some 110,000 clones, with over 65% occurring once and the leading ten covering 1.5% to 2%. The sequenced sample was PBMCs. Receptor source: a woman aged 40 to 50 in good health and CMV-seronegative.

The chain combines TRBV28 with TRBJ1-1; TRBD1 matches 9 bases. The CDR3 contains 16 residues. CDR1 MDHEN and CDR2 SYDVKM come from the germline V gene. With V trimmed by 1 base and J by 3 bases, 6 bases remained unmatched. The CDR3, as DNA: TGTGCCAGCAGTTTATCTCCGGGACAGGGAGACACTGAAGCTTTCTTT. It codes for CASSLSPGQGDTEAFF.

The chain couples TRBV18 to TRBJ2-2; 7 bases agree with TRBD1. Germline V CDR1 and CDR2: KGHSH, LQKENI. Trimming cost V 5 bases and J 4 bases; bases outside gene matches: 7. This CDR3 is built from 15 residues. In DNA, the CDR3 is TGTGCCAGCTCAACCCGACAGGGTTTCACCGGGGAGCTGTTTTTT. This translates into CASSTRQGFTGELFF.

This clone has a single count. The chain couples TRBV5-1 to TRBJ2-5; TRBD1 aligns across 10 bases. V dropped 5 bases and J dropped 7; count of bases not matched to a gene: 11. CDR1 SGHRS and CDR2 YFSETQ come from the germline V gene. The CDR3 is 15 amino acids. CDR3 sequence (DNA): TGCGCCAGCAGGACGCCGGGACAGGGGAGTGGGACCCAGTACTTC. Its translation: CASRTPGQGSGTQYF.

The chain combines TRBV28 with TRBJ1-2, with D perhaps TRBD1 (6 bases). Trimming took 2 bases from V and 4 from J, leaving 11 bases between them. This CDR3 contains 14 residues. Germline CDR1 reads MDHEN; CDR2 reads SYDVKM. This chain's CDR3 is CASSLEGEGYGYTF. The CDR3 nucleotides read TGTGCCAGCAGTTTAGAGGGGGAGGGCTATGGCTACACCTTC.

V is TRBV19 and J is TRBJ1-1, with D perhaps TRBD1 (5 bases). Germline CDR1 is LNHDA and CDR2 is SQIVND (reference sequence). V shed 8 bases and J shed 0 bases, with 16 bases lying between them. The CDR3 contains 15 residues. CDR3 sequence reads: CASCPAGLMNTEAFF. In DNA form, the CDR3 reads TGTGCCAGTTGCCCCGCAGGGCTGATGAACACTGAAGCTTTCTTT. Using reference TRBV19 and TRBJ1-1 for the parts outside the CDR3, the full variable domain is DGGITQSPKYLFRKEGQNVTLSCEQNLNHDAMYWYRQDPGQGLRLIYYSQIVNDFQKGDIAEGYSVSREKKESFPLTVTSAQKNPTAFYLCASCPAGLMNTEAFFGQGTRLTVV.

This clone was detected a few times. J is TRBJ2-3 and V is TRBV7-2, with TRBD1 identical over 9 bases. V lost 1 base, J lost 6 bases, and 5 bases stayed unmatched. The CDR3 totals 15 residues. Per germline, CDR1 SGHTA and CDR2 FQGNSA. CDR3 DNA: TGTGCCAGCAGCTTAGTAGGACAGGGGAGGGATACGCAGTATTTT. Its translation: CASSLVGQGRDTQYF.

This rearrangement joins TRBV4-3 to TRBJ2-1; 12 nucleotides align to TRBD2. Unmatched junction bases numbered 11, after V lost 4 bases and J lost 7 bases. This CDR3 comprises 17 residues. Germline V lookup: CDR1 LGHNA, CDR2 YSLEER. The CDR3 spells CASSPGLMTSGRNEQFF. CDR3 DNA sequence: TGCGCCAGCAGCCCAGGTCTGATGACTAGCGGGAGAAATGAGCAGTTCTTC.

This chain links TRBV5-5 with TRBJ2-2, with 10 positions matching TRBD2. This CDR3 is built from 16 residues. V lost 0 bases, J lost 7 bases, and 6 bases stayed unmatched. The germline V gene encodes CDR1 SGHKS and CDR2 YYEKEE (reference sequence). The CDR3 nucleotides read TGTGCCAGCAGCTTGGATGGTAGCGGGAGGATCGGGGAGCTGTTTTTT. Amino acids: CASSLDGSGRIGELFF.

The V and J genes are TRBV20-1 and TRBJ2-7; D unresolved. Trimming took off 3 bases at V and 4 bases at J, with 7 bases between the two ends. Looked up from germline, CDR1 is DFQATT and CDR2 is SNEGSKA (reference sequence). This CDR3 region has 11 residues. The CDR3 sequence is CSARSLYEQYF. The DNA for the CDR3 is TGCAGTGCTAGGTCGTTATACGAGCAGTACTTC.

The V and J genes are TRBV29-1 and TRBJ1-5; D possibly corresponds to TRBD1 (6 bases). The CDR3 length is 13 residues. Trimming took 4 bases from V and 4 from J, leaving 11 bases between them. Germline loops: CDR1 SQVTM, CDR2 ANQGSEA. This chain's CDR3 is CSVGVGGNQPQHF. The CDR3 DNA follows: TGCAGCGTTGGGGTAGGGGGTAATCAGCCCCAGCATTTT. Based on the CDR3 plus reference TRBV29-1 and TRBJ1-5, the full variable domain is SAVISQKPSRDICQRGTSLTIQCQVDSQVTMMFWYRQQPGQSLTLIATANQGSEATYESGFVIDKFPISRPNLTFSTLTVSNMSPEDSSIYLCSVGVGGNQPQHFGDGTRLSIL.

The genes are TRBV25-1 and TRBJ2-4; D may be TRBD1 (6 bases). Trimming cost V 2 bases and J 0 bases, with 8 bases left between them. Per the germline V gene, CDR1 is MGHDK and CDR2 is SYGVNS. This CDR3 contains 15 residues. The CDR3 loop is CASSEQGKAKNIQYF. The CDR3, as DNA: TGTGCCAGCAGTGAACAGGGGAAAGCCAAAAACATTCAGTACTTC.

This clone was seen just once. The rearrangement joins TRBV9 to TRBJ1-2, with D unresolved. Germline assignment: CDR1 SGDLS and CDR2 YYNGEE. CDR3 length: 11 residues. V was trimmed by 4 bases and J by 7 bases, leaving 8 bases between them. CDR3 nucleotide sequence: TGTGCCAGCAGCAGGGAGGCTGGCTACACCTTC. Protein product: CASSREAGYTF.

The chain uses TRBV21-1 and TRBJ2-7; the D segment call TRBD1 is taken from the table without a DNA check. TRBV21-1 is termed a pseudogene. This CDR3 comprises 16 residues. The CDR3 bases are TGTGCCAGCAGCAAAGCTGAGGGGACAGGGACCTACGAGCAGTACTTC. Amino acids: CASSKAEGTGTYEQYF.

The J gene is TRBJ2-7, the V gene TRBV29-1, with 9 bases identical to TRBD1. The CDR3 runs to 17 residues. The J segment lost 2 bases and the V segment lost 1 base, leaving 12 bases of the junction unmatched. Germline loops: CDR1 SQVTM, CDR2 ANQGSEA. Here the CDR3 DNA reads TGCAGCGTTGAAGGGGGGGTGGACAGGGGAGGCCCCTACGAGCAGTACTTC. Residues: CSVEGGVDRGGPYEQYF.

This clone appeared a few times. CDR3 nucleotides: TGTGCCAGCAACCGGGACAGGGTCTACAATGAGCAGTTCTTC. Its translation is CASNRDRVYNEQFF. The genes are TRBV5-5 and TRBJ2-1, with 9 bases that match TRBD1. The CDR3 runs to 14 residues. The germline V gene encodes CDR1 SGHKS and CDR2 YYEKEE (reference sequence). V lost 6 bases to trimming and J lost 3 bases; unmatched junction nucleotides: 4.

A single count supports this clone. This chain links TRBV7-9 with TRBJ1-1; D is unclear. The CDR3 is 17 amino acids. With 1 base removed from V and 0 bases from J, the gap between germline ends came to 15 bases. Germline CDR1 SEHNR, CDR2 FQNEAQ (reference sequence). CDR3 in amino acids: CASSLEGRRTLNTEAFF. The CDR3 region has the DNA TGTGCCAGCAGCTTAGAAGGCAGGCGAACCCTGAACACTGAAGCTTTCTTT.

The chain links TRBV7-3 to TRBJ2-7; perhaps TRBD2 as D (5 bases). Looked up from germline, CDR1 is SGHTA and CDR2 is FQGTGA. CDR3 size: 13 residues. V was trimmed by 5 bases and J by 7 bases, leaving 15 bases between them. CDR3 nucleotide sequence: TGTGCCAGCAGCCCCGACCGAGGGAAGGAGCAGTACTTC. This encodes CASSPDRGKEQYF.

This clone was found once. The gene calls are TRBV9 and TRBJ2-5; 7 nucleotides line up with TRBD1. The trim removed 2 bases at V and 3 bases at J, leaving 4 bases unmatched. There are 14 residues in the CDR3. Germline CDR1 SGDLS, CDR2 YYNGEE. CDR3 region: CASSVWDSKETQYF. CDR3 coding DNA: TGTGCCAGCAGCGTTTGGGACAGCAAAGAGACCCAGTACTTC.

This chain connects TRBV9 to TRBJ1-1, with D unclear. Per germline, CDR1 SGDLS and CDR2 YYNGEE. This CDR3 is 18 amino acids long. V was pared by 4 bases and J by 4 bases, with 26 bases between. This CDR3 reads CASSPRAGVLRLSTEAFF. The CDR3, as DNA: TGTGCCAGCAGCCCCCGTGCAGGTGTCCTTAGGCTTAGCACTGAAGCTTTCTTT.

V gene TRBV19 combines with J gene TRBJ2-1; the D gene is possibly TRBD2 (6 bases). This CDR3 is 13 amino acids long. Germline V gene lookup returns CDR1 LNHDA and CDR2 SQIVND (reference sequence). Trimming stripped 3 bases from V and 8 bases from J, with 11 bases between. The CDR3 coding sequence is TGTGCCAGTAGTATCGACTGGGGGGATGAGCAGTTCTTC. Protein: CASSIDWGDEQFF.

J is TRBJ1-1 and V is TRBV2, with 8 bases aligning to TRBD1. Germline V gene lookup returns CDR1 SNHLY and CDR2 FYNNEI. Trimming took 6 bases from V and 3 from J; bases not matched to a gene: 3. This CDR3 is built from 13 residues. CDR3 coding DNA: TGTGCCAGCAGAGACAGGGGAGACACTGAAGCTTTCTTT. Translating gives CASRDRGDTEAFF.

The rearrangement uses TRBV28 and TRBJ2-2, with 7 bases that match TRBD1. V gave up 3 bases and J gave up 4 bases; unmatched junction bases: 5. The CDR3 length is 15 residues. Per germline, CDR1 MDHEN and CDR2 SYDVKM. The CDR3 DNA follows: TGTGCCAGCAGTTTTTTCCCAGGGGGCACCGGGGAGCTGTTTTTT. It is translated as CASSFFPGGTGELFF.

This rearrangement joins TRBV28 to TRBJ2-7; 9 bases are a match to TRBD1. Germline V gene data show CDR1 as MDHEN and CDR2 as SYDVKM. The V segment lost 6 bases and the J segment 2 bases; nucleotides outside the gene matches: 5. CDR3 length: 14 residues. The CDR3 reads CASSGDRVAYEQYF. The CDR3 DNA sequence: TGTGCCAGCAGCGGGGACAGGGTCGCCTACGAGCAGTACTTC.

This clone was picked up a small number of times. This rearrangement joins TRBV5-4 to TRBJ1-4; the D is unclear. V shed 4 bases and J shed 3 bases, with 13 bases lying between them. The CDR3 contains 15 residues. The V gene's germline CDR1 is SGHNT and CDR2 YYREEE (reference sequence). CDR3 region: CASSQSWSSNEKLFF. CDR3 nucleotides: TGTGCCAGCAGCCAAAGCTGGAGCTCTAATGAAAAACTGTTTTTT.

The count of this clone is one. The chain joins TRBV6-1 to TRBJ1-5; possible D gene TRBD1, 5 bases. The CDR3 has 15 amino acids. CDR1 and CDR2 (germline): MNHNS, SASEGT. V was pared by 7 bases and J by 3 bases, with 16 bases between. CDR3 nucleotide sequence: TGTGCCAGCACGCTCAGGGTCCCTCTCAATCAGCCCCAGCATTTT. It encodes CASTLRVPLNQPQHF.

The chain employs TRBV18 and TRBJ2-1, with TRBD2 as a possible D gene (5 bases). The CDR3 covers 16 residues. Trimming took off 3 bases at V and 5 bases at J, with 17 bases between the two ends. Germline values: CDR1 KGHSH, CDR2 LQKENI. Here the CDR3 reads CASSPRETRVHNEQFF. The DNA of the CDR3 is TGTGCCAGCTCACCGAGGGAGACTCGGGTCCACAATGAGCAGTTCTTC.

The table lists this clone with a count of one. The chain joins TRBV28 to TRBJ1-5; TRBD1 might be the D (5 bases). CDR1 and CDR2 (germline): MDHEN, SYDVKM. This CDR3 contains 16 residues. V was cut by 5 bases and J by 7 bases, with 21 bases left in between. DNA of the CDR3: TGTGCCAGCAGTGCACCTGGGACCGCGCGGGGGCAGCCCCAGCATTTT. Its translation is CASSAPGTARGQPQHF.